The TCR beta chain described here comes from a study of T cell responses to AZD1222 COVID-19 vaccine. The study, taken as a whole, reports: Only five to seven AZD1222 recipients were seropositive at baseline. Among vaccine-associated CD4 TCRs, coverage spanned spike, with dominance at 160-218 and 743-854.

Trimming pared 3 bases from V and 1 base from J, leaving 7 bases between. The CDR3 loop spans 13 amino acids. This table comes from immunoSEQ multiplex PCR, and its TCRdb copy is limited to in-frame clones, with some not included. The sample has around 88,000 clones, 88% seen once. To note about this clone: Antigen unknown.

The chain carries TRBV12-3 or TRBV12-4 and TRBJ2-7; D is uncertain. This clonotype was sampled from an adult in good health. The sample consisted of peripheral blood, taken on day 0 of MenACWY control vaccination. The CDR3 nucleotides are TGTGCCAGCAGTTTGTACAGTTCCTACGAGCAGTACTTC. It yields the protein CASSLYSSYEQYF.